The clone carrying this TCR beta chain was detected only a few times. Its antigen is unknown. V was shortened by 4 bases and J by 3 bases, with 19 bases between the two germline ends. The CDR3 is 17 residues long. Germline-derived CDR1 and CDR2 are SGHKS and YYEKEE (reference sequence). The authors prepared the TCRbeta library with unique molecular identifiers. TCRdb reprocessed the PCR reads with MiXCR, giving one entry per CDR3 protein. Of roughly 420,000 distinct CDR3 sequences in the sample, around 15% were seen once. This entry belongs to a study of T-cell reconstitution after alpha-beta-depleted transplantation in children. Overall study results and limits: One year post-transplant, T-cell counts and diversity were largely derived from T cells produced anew. Expanded clones from the graft, numbering several hundred, reportedly supplied alpha-beta T cells about two months after transplant. Certain patients had high TCRbeta diversity at day 60, and it came from recipient T cells and thymic progenitors that survived.

The gene calls are TRBV5-5 and TRBJ2-2; D is possibly TRBD2 (6 bases). Material: PBMCs, mostly from graft donor cells, obtained 360 days after TCRalphabeta/CD19-depleted stem cell transplant. The receptor was isolated from a boy less than two years old who had a stem cell transplant for Wiskott-Aldrich syndrome, so the T cells may come from the graft donor. The CDR3 bases are TGTGCCAGCAGCCCCTTTGGGGGGTCATATTACACCGGGGAGCTGTTTTTT. Amino acids: CASSPFGGSYYTGELFF.